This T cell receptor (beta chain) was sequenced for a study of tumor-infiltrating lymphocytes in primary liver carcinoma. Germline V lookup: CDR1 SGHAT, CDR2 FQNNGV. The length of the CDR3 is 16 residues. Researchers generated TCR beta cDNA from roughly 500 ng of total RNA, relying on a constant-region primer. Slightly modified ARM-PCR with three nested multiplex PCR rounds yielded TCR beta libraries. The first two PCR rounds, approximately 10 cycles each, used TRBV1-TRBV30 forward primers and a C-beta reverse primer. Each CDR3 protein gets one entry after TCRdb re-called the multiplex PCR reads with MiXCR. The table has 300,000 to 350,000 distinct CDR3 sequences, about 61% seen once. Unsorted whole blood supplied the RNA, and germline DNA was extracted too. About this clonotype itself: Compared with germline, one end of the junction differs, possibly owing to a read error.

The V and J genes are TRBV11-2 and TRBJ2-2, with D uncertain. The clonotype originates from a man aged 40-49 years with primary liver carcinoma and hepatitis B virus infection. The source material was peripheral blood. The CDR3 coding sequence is TGTGACAGCAGCCTCTTTCTCCGACCGAATACCGGGGAGCTGTTTTTT. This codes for CDSSLFLRPNTGELFF.